Shown below are 19 T cell receptor beta chains from a single sample sequenced in a study of tumor-infiltrating lymphocytes in primary liver carcinoma. Blood RNA was derived from unsorted whole blood, and germline DNA was extracted too. With around 520 ng total RNA as template and a constant-region primer, TCR beta cDNA was made. What produced the TCR beta libraries was three nested multiplex PCR rounds using slightly modified ARM-PCR. In the first two PCR rounds, TRBV1-TRBV30 forward primers were paired with a C-beta reverse primer, and each round lasted roughly 9 cycles. TCRdb fed the multiplex PCR reads into MiXCR, producing one record per CDR3 protein. Among fewer than 250,000 distinct CDR3 sequences listed, about 65% were seen once. Sequencing used peripheral blood. These receptors were obtained from a woman aged 60-70 years with primary liver carcinoma and hepatitis B virus infection.

Only one count was recorded for this clonotype. A single base separates this from a much larger clone, so it may be a read error. The CDR3 carries no conserved terminal phenylalanine or tryptophan, so it likely arises from a read error. V and J are TRBV6-2 or TRBV6-3 and TRBJ2-7; D call uncertain. Trimming pared 4 bases from V and 2 bases from J, leaving 9 bases between. The CDR3 covers 13 residues. The germline gives CDR1 MNHEY, CDR2 SVGEGT. The CDR3, as DNA: TGTGCCAGCAGTTCGGCCACCCCCTACGAGCAGTACTTA. Protein product: CASSSATPYEQYL.

Concerning this clonotype itself: In this CDR3 the conserved last residue, phenylalanine or tryptophan, is missing, so a read error is likely. The gene calls are TRBV11-2 and TRBJ2-2, with TRBD2 as a possible D gene (7 bases). The CDR3 is made up of 14 amino acids. Germline V gene data show CDR1 as SGHAT and CDR2 as FQNNGV. With 5 bases removed from V and 7 bases from J, the gap between germline ends came to 14 bases. Here the CDR3 reads CASSMTSRGGELFS. The CDR3 DNA follows: TGTGCCAGCAGCATGACTAGCAGGGGCGGGGAGCTGTTTTCT.

This clonotype has at least ten counts. The chain carries TRBV5-4 and TRBJ2-2; 7 bases fit TRBD1. The V and J ends lost 1 base and 0 bases, in that order; junction bases with no gene match: 6. Germline CDR1 is SGHNT and CDR2 is YYREEE (reference sequence). The CDR3 totals 17 residues. Here the CDR3 reads CASSLWVGQTNTGELFF. The CDR3 bases are TGTGCCAGCAGCTTGTGGGTGGGACAGACGAACACCGGGGAGCTGTTTTTT.

Notes on this clonotype: The CDR3 does not close with the conserved phenylalanine or tryptophan, likely indicating a read error. The chain carries TRBV28 and TRBJ1-5; D unclear. Germline values: CDR1 MDHEN, CDR2 SYDVKM. CDR3 length: 14 amino acids. Trimming took 5 bases from V and 5 from J, leaving 13 bases between them. CDR3 DNA: TGTGCCAGCAGTGGACTGTTTGGCGATCAGCCCCAGCATCTT. Translation gives CASSGLFGDQPQHL.

The CDR3 nucleotides read TGTGCCACCAGTGATTCCGGGACCCTAGCTAACTATGGCTACACCTTC. As protein: CATSDSGTLANYGYTF. The chain recombines TRBV24-1 with TRBJ1-2, with D possibly TRBD1 on 5 matching bases. The V gene's germline CDR1 is KGHDR and CDR2 SFDVKD. V was cut by 2 bases and J by 0 bases, with 12 bases left in between. The CDR3 contains 16 residues.

Regarding this clonotype: One junction end disagrees with the germline gene, perhaps due to a read error. J is TRBJ2-3 and V is TRBV6-1; TRBD2 matches 10 bases. Germline-derived CDR1 and CDR2 are MNHNS and SASEGT. The CDR3 is made up of 17 amino acids. The CDR3 DNA reads as TGTACCAGCAGTGGACAACCTAGCGGGAGCCCGGGAGATACGCAGTATTTT. As protein: CTSSGQPSGSPGDTQYF.

Notes on this clonotype: Sequence at one end of the junction differs from germline and may be a read error. The rearrangement links TRBV11-2 to TRBJ1-1, with a possible D match to TRBD1 (6 bases). This CDR3 is 11 amino acids long. CDR1 SGHAT and CDR2 FQNNGV come from the germline V gene. The CDR3 is CVSSRTEEAFF. The CDR3 DNA follows: TGTGTCAGCAGCCGGACAGAGGAAGCTTTCTTT.

The V gene is TRBV28, the J gene TRBJ2-2, with a tentative D call TRBD2 (6 bases). Trimming removed 7 bases at V and 1 base at J, with 13 bases between. Germline loops: CDR1 MDHEN, CDR2 SYDVKM. The CDR3 contains 15 residues. This chain's CDR3 is CASMVGTLNTGELFF. In nucleotides, the CDR3 is TGTGCCAGCATGGTCGGGACTCTGAACACCGGGGAGCTGTTTTTT.

This clonotype appeared many times. The rearrangement uses TRBV4-1 and TRBJ1-4; tentatively, D is TRBD1 (6 bases). The CDR3 contains 17 residues. Germline V gives CDR1 MGHRA, CDR2 YSYEKL. V lost 5 bases, J lost 4 bases, and 20 bases lay in between. CDR3 in DNA: TGCGCCAGCAGCACATACTCCCCCGGGACAAGTAATGAAAAACTGTTTTTT. Its protein is CASSTYSPGTSNEKLFF.

This clonotype was seen more than once but under ten times. A much larger clone differs from this one at a single base, so this may be a read error. The chain recombines TRBV12-3 or TRBV12-4 with TRBJ2-1, with D tentatively TRBD1 or TRBD2 (6 bases each). V lost 5 bases and J lost 9, with 11 bases in between. The length of the CDR3 is 12 residues. CDR3 DNA sequence: TGTGCCAGCAGTCACGGGGGCACTGAGCAGTTCTTC. It encodes CASSHGGTEQFF.

This clonotype was found a few times. The chain has TRBV5-1 and TRBJ2-5, with D perhaps matching TRBD1 (6 bases). V gave up 3 bases and J gave up 1 base, with 13 bases separating them. The germline V gene encodes CDR1 SGHRS and CDR2 YFSETQ. The CDR3 length is 15 residues. CDR3 residues: CASSSSTGFQETQYF. The CDR3, as DNA: TGCGCCAGCAGCTCTAGTACAGGGTTCCAAGAGACCCAGTACTTC.

To note about this clonotype: This may be a read error, as it is one base from a much larger clone. The chain recombines TRBV6-6 with TRBJ1-4; D not certain. The germline gives CDR1 MNHNY, CDR2 SVGAGI (reference sequence). CDR3 size: 13 residues. Trimming took off 8 bases at V and 3 bases at J, with 10 bases between the two ends. The CDR3, as DNA: TGTGCCAGCGTGGGCATAGCTAATGAAAAACTGTTTTTT. Protein: CASVGIANEKLFF.

This clonotype was seen only a few times. This chain links TRBV30 with TRBJ1-1; D call uncertain. The CDR3 covers 15 residues. V was trimmed by 3 bases and J by 2 bases, leaving 16 bases between them. Germline-derived CDR1 and CDR2 are GTSNPN and SVGIG (reference sequence). CDR3 residues: CAWRGFSSYNTEAFF. CDR3 DNA: TGTGCCTGGAGAGGTTTTTCGTCCTACAACACTGAAGCTTTCTTT.

The chain employs TRBV5-1 and TRBJ2-3; 9 positions match TRBD2. The CDR3 is 15 amino acids. V lost 3 bases and J lost 9; bases outside the gene matches: 11. Germline V gene data show CDR1 as SGHRS and CDR2 as YFSETQ. The CDR3 DNA sequence: TGCGCCAGCAGCTATTTAGCGGGAGTGGGGTCGACGCAGTATTTT. Its translation: CASSYLAGVGSTQYF.

On this clonotype itself: This may stem from a read error, because a much larger clone lies one nucleotide away. The conserved phenylalanine or tryptophan is not found at the CDR3 terminus, so this likely reflects a read error. The V call is TRBV12-3 or TRBV12-4, the J call TRBJ2-5, with 8 bases lining up with TRBD2. The CDR3 loop spans 15 amino acids. The junction had 15 bases not matched to a gene; V was cut back by 8 bases and J by 7 bases. The CDR3 nucleotides are TGTGCCAGCGCCCCCGGGACTAGGGGGAAGGGGACCCAGTACATC. Amino acids: CASAPGTRGKGTQYI.

The chain recombines TRBV5-4 with TRBJ2-7; maybe TRBD2 (5 bases). V lost 0 bases to trimming and J lost 3 bases, with 13 bases between them. The CDR3 contains 15 residues. Per germline, CDR1 SGHNT and CDR2 YYREEE (reference sequence). The CDR3 region has the DNA TGTGCCAGCAGCTTGGCGACGAGGGCAGGCTACGAGCAGTACTTC. Its translation: CASSLATRAGYEQYF.

Remarks on this clonotype: The junction departs from the called germline gene at one end, perhaps through a read error. This chain uses TRBV28 with TRBJ2-7; the match to TRBD1 covers 10 bases. The CDR3 covers 13 residues. Germline CDR1 reads MDHEN; CDR2 reads SYDVKM. CDR3 protein: CTSSPRQGAKQYF. The CDR3 DNA reads TGTACCAGCAGCCCTAGACAGGGGGCGAAGCAGTACTTC.

The chain recombines TRBV6-5 with TRBJ2-7; TRBD2 aligns across 13 bases. The germline V gene encodes CDR1 MNHEY and CDR2 SVGAGI. The CDR3 sequence is 20 residues long. For the CDR3, the DNA is TGTGTTAGCAGCCGAGACGGGGACAGGAGACTAGCGGGAGGCCTCTACGAGCAGTACTTC. This sequence encodes CVSSRDGDRRLAGGLYEQYF.

The chain links TRBV11-2 to TRBJ2-3, with no clear D. There are 15 residues in the CDR3. V lost 3 bases to trimming and J lost 5 bases, with 15 bases between them. Germline values: CDR1 SGHAT, CDR2 FQNNGV. CDR3 loop: CASSFVTPPGDTQYF. The CDR3 bases are TGTGCCAGCAGCTTTGTGACACCCCCGGGAGATACGCAGTATTTT.